The 18 T cell receptor beta chains reported below all come from one sample, sequenced in a study of T cell changes during pregnancy in multiple sclerosis. Assay: immunoSEQ multiplex PCR; the TCRdb copy retains only in-frame clones and omits some. The repertoire holds over 35,000 clones, with 90% as singletons. Specimen: CD4+ T cells from peripheral blood mononuclear cells, collected in the first trimester of pregnancy. These receptors were collected from a female donor in good health, enrolled as a control in a pregnancy study.

The rearrangement uses TRBV7-9 and TRBJ1-3; the D is unclear. CDR1 is SEHNR, CDR2 FQNEAQ, per germline (reference sequence). V lost 5 bases, J lost 1 base, and 12 bases lay in between. This CDR3 region has 15 residues. CDR3 bases: TGTGCCAGCAGCACCAAGCGGGGATCTGGAAACACCATATATTTT. Protein sequence: CASSTKRGSGNTIYF. Complete variable domain (other parts from reference TRBV7-9 and TRBJ1-3): DTGVSQNPRHKITKRGQNVTFRCDPISEHNRLYWYRQTLGQGPEFLTYFQNEAQLEKSRLLSDRFSAERPKGSFSTLEIQRTEQGDSAMYLCASSTKRGSGNTIYFGEGSWLTVV.

The V call is TRBV27, the J call TRBJ2-5; the match to TRBD2 covers 10 bases. CDR3 size: 15 residues. The junction had 4 bases not matched to a gene; V was cut back by 0 bases and J by 6 bases. From germline, CDR1 is MNHEY and CDR2 SMNVEV (reference sequence). CDR3 nucleotide sequence: TGTGCCAGCAGTTTATCTAGCGGGGGGTGGAAGACCCAGTACTTC. This encodes CASSLSSGGWKTQYF.

The CDR3 bases are TGTGCCAGCAGTTCGGACAGGTCCAACTATGGCTACACCTTC. Translating gives CASSSDRSNYGYTF. V is TRBV6-6 and J is TRBJ1-2, with TRBD1 matching 7 bases. Germline V gene data show CDR1 as MNHNY and CDR2 as SVGAGI (reference sequence). The CDR3 length is 14 residues. V lost 4 bases and J lost 2; bases outside the gene matches: 4.

This rearrangement joins TRBV4-1 to TRBJ2-3, with D perhaps matching TRBD2 (6 bases). Germline assignment: CDR1 MGHRA and CDR2 YSYEKL. V was cut by 8 bases and J by 6 bases, with 27 bases left in between. The CDR3 extends over 17 amino acids. CDR3 DNA: TGCGCCAGCTCCCCTCTGGTAGGTCGGGGGATGACGGATACGCAGTATTTT. Protein sequence: CASSPLVGRGMTDTQYF.

The J gene is TRBJ2-3, the V gene TRBV28, with D perhaps TRBD1 (5 bases). Looked up from germline, CDR1 is MDHEN and CDR2 is SYDVKM. The CDR3 runs 11 residues. V shed 6 bases and J shed 7 bases, with 8 bases lying between them. This CDR3 reads CASRTANTQYF. The DNA for the CDR3 is TGTGCCAGCAGGACAGCCAATACGCAGTATTTT.

The rearrangement links TRBV29-1 to TRBJ1-1; D remains unclear. The germline V gene encodes CDR1 SQVTM and CDR2 ANQGSEA. The CDR3 totals 13 residues. The germline V and J ends were trimmed by 4 bases and 0 bases, with 9 bases remaining between them. The CDR3 loop reads CSVVRQMNTEAFF. In DNA, the CDR3 is TGCAGCGTTGTCCGTCAGATGAACACTGAAGCTTTCTTT.

The V call is TRBV9, the J call TRBJ2-6; 9 nucleotides align to TRBD2. Germline V gene sequence: CDR1 SGDLS, CDR2 YYNGEE. The V segment lost 4 bases and the J segment 0 bases; nucleotides outside the gene matches: 11. The CDR3 is 19 amino acids. The CDR3 loop is CASSSRSAGGLSGANVLTF. Here the CDR3 DNA reads TGTGCCAGCAGCTCCCGTTCAGCGGGGGGCCTCTCTGGGGCCAACGTCCTGACTTTC.

This clone was seen only once. The CDR3 DNA reads as TGTGCCAGCAGCTTAGCTAGCGCCCTCAGAGATACGCAGTATTTT. This sequence encodes CASSLASALRDTQYF. The J gene is TRBJ2-3, the V gene TRBV7-6, with a tentative D call TRBD2 (5 bases). Germline-derived CDR1 and CDR2 are SGHVS and FNYEAQ. Trimming removed 0 bases at V and 5 bases at J, with 12 bases between. The CDR3 is made up of 15 amino acids.

The rearrangement joins TRBV18 to TRBJ1-6; TRBD1 matches at 11 bases. This CDR3 region has 15 residues. Germline CDR1 KGHSH, CDR2 LQKENI. The trim removed 6 bases at V and 8 bases at J, leaving 6 bases unmatched. The CDR3 here is CASSLDRGLDSPLHF. The CDR3 coding sequence is TGTGCCAGCTCCCTGGACAGGGGGCTGGATTCACCCCTCCACTTT.

This chain joins TRBV5-4 and TRBJ1-1; D unresolved. The CDR3 totals 12 residues. The ends were cut back, 4 bases at V and 5 bases at J, with 9 bases in the middle. Germline CDR1 reads SGHNT; CDR2 reads YYREEE (reference sequence). DNA for the CDR3: TGTGCCAGCAGCCCCCCGGGGACTGAAGCTTTCTTT. Its protein is CASSPPGTEAFF. The complete variable domain, with remaining parts taken from reference TRBV5-4 and TRBJ1-1, reads ETGVTQSPTHLIKTRGQQVTLRCSSQSGHNTVSWYQQALGQGPQFIFQYYREEENGRGNFPPRFSGLQFPNYSSELNVNALELDDSALYLCASSPPGTEAFFGQGTRLTVV.

This chain joins TRBV4-1 and TRBJ1-4; TRBD1 agrees at 11 bases. This CDR3 spans 14 amino acids. Per the germline V gene, CDR1 is MGHRA and CDR2 is YSYEKL. J gave up 7 bases and V 3 bases, and 1 base lay outside the gene matches. The CDR3 nucleotides are TGCGCCAGCAGCCAGGACAGGGGGCGTGAAAAACTGTTTTTT. Translated: CASSQDRGREKLFF.

The chain recombines TRBV2 with TRBJ1-3, with D possibly being TRBD1 (5 bases). Germline values: CDR1 SNHLY, CDR2 FYNNEI. CDR3 length: 16 amino acids. Between the trimmed V and J ends, which lost 2 bases and 2 bases, there was a span of 13 bases. CDR3 bases: TGTGCCAGCAGTGAAAGGTCGACAGTAACTGGAAACACCATATATTTT. This translates into CASSERSTVTGNTIYF.

The rearrangement uses TRBV30 and TRBJ1-2, with D perhaps matching TRBD1 (6 bases). The germline CDR1 and CDR2 sequences are GTSNPN and SVGIG (reference sequence). The V and J ends lost 0 bases and 9 bases respectively, with 17 bases between them. This CDR3 comprises 14 residues. This chain's CDR3 is CAWSVGLGGSRYTF. DNA for the CDR3: TGTGCCTGGAGTGTAGGTCTAGGGGGATCGCGCTACACCTTC.

The chain carries TRBV30 and TRBJ2-1; 15 nucleotides match TRBD2. Per germline, CDR1 GTSNPN and CDR2 SVGIG (reference sequence). The V segment lost 3 bases and the J segment 6 bases; nucleotides outside the gene matches: 6. This CDR3 has 16 residues. CDR3 loop: CAWSLLGLAGGNEQFF. CDR3 sequence (DNA): TGTGCCTGGAGCCTCCTGGGACTAGCGGGGGGCAATGAGCAGTTCTTC.

The chain combines TRBV7-3 with TRBJ2-1; 11 nucleotides match TRBD2. Germline assignment: CDR1 SGHTA and CDR2 FQGTGA. V shed 2 bases and J 10 bases; nucleotides not matched to a gene: 10. The length of the CDR3 is 16 residues. The CDR3 protein is CASSLGLLAGVDEQFF. The CDR3 nucleotides are TGTGCCAGCAGCTTAGGGTTACTAGCGGGGGTGGACGAGCAGTTCTTC.

The rearrangement uses TRBV18 and TRBJ2-1; 14 positions agree with TRBD2. J lost 8 bases, V lost 0 bases, and 6 bases had no gene match. Germline V gives CDR1 KGHSH, CDR2 LQKENI. CDR3 size: 17 residues. The CDR3 nucleotides read TGTGCCAGCTCACCACCGACTAGCGGGGGGGTAAGGGATGAGCAGTTCTTC. It yields the protein CASSPPTSGGVRDEQFF.

This clone has a handful of counts. The V gene is TRBV19, the J gene TRBJ2-2, with D possibly TRBD2 on 5 matching bases. Trimming cost V 4 bases and J 3 bases, with 9 bases left between them. CDR3 length: 14 residues. Germline V gene sequence: CDR1 LNHDA, CDR2 SQIVND (reference sequence). The DNA of the CDR3 is TGTGCCAGTAGTACTGGACTCTACACCGGGGAGCTGTTTTTT. Translating it yields CASSTGLYTGELFF.

V gene TRBV27 combines with J gene TRBJ1-2, with TRBD1 as a possible D gene (6 bases). Trimming removed 6 bases at V and 4 bases at J, with 18 bases between. The CDR3 consists of 15 residues. CDR1 and CDR2 from the germline V gene are MNHEY and SMNVEV (reference sequence). CDR3 bases: TGTGCCAGCAGATCCGACAGGCTTGTCGGCTATGGCTACACCTTC. This codes for CASRSDRLVGYGYTF.